The text below deals with one T cell receptor (beta chain). The sample originates from a study of shared clonotypes between healthy human individuals. Study in general: The cohort had two women and three men, ages 18 to 49.

Only in-frame clones appear in the TCRdb table, and some are missing; sequencing was by immunoSEQ multiplex PCR. The data contain about 2.5 million clones, 80% to 95% of them seen just once; the ten biggest clones take up 0.37%. CDR3 length equals 14 residues. V shed 0 bases and J shed 2 bases, with 9 bases lying between them. The germline V gene encodes CDR1 SGDLS and CDR2 YYNGEE. This TCR derives from a man younger than 30 in good health. Some clones in this sample may be carry-over from other donors' samples. The rearrangement links TRBV9 to TRBJ2-7; D unresolved. Sequenced sample: naive CD4+ T cells from PBMCs. The subset is: CD45RA+ positively selected. The CDR3 loop reads CASSVVRQTYEQYF. Here the CDR3 DNA reads TGTGCCAGCAGCGTAGTTAGACAAACCTACGAGCAGTACTTC. The full variable domain, with the rest looked up from reference TRBV9 and TRBJ2-7, is DSGVTQTPKHLITATGQRVTLRCSPRSGDLSVYWYQQSLDQGLQFLIQYYNGEERAKGNILERFSAQQFPDLHSELNLSSLELGDSALYFCASSVVRQTYEQYFGPGTRLTVT.